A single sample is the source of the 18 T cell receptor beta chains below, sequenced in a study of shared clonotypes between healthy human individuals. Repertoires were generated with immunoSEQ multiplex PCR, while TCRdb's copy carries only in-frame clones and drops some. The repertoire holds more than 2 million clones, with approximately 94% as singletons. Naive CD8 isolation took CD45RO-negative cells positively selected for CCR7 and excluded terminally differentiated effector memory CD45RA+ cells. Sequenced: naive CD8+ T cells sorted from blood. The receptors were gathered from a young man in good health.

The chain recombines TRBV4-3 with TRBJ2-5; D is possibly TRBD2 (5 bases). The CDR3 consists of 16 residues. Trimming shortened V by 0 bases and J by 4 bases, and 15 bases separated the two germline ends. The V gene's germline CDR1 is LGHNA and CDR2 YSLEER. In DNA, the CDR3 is TGCGCCAGCAGCCAAGATGCGGCGGGCTTGTCAGAGACCCAGTACTTC. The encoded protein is CASSQDAAGLSETQYF.

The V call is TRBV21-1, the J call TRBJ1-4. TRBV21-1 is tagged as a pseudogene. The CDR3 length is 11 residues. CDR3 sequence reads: CARGTNEKLFF. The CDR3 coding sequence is TGTGCCAGGGGAACTAATGAAAAACTGTTTTTT.

CDR3 sequence reads: CASSVIPQSGLADNEQFF. For the CDR3, the DNA is TGCGCCAGCAGCGTAATCCCGCAGTCTGGACTAGCGGACAATGAGCAGTTCTTC. The V gene is TRBV5-1, the J gene TRBJ2-1, with 10 nucleotides matching TRBD2. Looked up from germline, CDR1 is SGHRS and CDR2 is YFSETQ. The CDR3 consists of 18 residues. Trimming at V came to 4 bases and at J to 5 bases, leaving 15 bases not matched to a gene. Complete variable domain (other parts from reference TRBV5-1 and TRBJ2-1): KAGVTQTPRYLIKTRGQQVTLSCSPISGHRSVSWYQQTPGQGLQFLFEYFSETQRNKGNFPGRFSGRQFSNSRSEMNVSTLELGDSALYLCASSVIPQSGLADNEQFFGPGTRLTVL.

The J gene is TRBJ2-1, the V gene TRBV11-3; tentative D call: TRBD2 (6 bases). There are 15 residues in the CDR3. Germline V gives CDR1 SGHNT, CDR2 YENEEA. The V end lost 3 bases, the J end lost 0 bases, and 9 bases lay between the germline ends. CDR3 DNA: TGTGCCAGCAGCTTTAGCGGAAGCTCCTACAATGAGCAGTTCTTC. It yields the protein CASSFSGSSYNEQFF.

Here the CDR3 reads CASSPNVPLKNTEAFF. In nucleotides, the CDR3 is TGTGCCAGCAGCCCAAACGTCCCCCTCAAGAACACTGAAGCTTTCTTT. The V and J genes are TRBV7-8 and TRBJ1-1; D not resolved. This CDR3 spans 16 amino acids. Germline V lookup: CDR1 SGHVS, CDR2 FQNEAQ. Between the trimmed V and J ends, which lost 5 bases and 1 base, there was a span of 17 bases.

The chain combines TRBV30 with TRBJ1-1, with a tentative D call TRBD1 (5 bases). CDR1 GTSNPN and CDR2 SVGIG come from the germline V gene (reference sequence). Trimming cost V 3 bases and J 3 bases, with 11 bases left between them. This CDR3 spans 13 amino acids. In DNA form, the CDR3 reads TGTGCCTGGAGGGCCGGGGCGGACACTGAAGCTTTCTTT. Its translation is CAWRAGADTEAFF.

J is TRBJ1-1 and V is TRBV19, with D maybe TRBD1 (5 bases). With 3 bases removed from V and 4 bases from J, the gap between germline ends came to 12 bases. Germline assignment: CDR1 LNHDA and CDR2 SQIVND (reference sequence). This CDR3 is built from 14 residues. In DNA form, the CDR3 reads TGTGCCAGTAGTATTTCACAGGTGGGCACTGAAGCTTTCTTT. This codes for CASSISQVGTEAFF.

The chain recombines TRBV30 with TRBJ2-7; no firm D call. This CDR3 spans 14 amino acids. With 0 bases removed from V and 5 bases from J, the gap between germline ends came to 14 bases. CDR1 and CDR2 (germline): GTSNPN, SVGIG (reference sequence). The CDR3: CAWSVARDGDEQYF. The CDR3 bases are TGTGCCTGGAGTGTGGCTAGGGATGGTGACGAGCAGTACTTC.

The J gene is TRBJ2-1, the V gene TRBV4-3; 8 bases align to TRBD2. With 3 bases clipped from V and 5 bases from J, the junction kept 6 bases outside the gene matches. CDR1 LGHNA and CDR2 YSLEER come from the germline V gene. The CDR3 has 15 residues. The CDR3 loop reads CASSQEGLADNEQFF. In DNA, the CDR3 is TGCGCCAGCAGCCAGGAAGGACTAGCCGACAATGAGCAGTTCTTC.

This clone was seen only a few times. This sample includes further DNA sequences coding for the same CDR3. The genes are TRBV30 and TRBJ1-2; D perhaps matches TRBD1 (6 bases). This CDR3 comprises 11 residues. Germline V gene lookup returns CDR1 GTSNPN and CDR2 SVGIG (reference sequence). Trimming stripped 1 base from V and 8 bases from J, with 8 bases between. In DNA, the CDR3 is TGTGCCTGGAGTGAAGGGGGAGGCTACACCTTC. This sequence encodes CAWSEGGGYTF.

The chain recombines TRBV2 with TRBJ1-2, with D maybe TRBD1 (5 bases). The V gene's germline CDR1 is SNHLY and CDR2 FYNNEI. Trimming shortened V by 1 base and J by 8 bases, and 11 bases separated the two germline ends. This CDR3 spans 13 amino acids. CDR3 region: CASSEGAGTGYTF. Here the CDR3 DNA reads TGTGCCAGCAGTGAAGGGGCAGGGACCGGCTACACCTTC.

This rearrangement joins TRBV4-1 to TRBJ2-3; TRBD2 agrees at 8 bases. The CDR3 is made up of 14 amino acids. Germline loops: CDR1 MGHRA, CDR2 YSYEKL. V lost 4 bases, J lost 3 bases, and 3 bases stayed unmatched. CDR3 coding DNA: TGCGCCAGCAGCCGGGGACTAGTAACAGATACGCAGTATTTT. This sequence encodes CASSRGLVTDTQYF.

This CDR3 reads CASSLSGTGETQYF. The DNA for the CDR3 is TGTGCCAGCAGCTTATCCGGGACGGGGGAGACCCAGTACTTC. The chain has TRBV7-9 and TRBJ2-5, with D possibly called TRBD1 or TRBD2 (5 bases each). The V gene lost 2 bases and the J gene lost 5 bases, with 12 bases spanning the gap. Germline CDR1 SEHNR, CDR2 FQNEAQ (reference sequence). The CDR3 is 14 amino acids.

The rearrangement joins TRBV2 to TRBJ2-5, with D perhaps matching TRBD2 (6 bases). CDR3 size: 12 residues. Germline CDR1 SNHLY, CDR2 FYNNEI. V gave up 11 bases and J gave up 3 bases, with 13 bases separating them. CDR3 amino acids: CARGASEETQYF. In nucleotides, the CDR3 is TGTGCCCGCGGGGCTAGTGAAGAGACCCAGTACTTC. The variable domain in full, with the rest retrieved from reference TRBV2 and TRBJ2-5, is EPEVTQTPSHQVTQMGQEVILRCVPISNHLYFYWYRQILGQKVEFLVSFYNNEISEKSEIFDDQFSVERPDGSNFTLKIRSTKLEDSAMYFCARGASEETQYFGPGTRLLVL.

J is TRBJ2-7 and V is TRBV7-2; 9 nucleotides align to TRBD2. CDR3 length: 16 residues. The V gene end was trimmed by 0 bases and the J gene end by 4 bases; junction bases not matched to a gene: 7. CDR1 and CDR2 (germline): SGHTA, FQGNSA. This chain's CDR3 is CASSLARAGGVYEQYF. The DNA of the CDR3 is TGTGCCAGCAGCTTAGCCCGCGCGGGAGGGGTGTACGAGCAGTACTTC.

Written as DNA, the CDR3 is TGTGCCAGCAGCGAAGAGGGACACTATTCCTACGAGCAGTACTTC. Encoded protein: CASSEEGHYSYEQYF. The J gene is TRBJ2-7, the V gene TRBV7-2, with D possibly matching TRBD1 (6 bases). Germline CDR1 SGHTA, CDR2 FQGNSA. The V and J ends lost 5 bases and 1 base respectively, with 15 bases between them. The CDR3 loop spans 15 amino acids.

CDR3 sequence: CTSSPGTGSTEAFF. The CDR3 DNA follows: TGCACCAGCAGCCCCGGGACAGGGAGCACTGAAGCTTTCTTT. The V gene is TRBV1, the J gene TRBJ1-1; the D call of TRBD1 is as the table states it, not checked on the DNA. TRBV1 is tagged as a pseudogene. The CDR3 consists of 14 residues.

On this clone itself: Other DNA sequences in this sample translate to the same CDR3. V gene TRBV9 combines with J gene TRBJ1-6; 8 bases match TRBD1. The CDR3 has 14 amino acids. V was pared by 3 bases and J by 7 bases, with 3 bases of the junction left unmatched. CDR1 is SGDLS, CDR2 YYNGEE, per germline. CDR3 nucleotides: TGTGCCAGCAGCGGACAGGGGACGAATTCACCCCTCCACTTT. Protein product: CASSGQGTNSPLHF.